This is a list of T cell receptor beta chains from one sample in a study of cytotoxic CD8 clonotypes in ibrutinib-treated CLL. Measured with immunoSEQ multiplex PCR; TCRdb has only the in-frame clones, and not every one. Of about 63,000 clones listed, approximately 57% are singletons. The sequencing used PBMCs, collected after 12 months of ibrutinib treatment. The source is a human donor with chronic lymphocytic leukemia. Both conserved end residues are part of each CDR3. D genes are given only for firm matches. Clone sizes are given selectively: once, few, many, or a class where the clone is expanded.

j_gene	d_gene	v_gene	abundance	CDR3aa	CDR3nt
TRBJ2-3	.	TRBV28	.	CASSLGRTDTQYF	TGTGCCAGCAGTTTAGGTAGGACAGATACGCAGTATTTT
TRBJ2-5	TRBD1	TRBV11-2	few	CASSSTGTGWETQYF	TGTGCCAGCAGCTCGACCGGGACAGGGTGGGAGACCCAGTACTTC
TRBJ2-7	TRBD1	TRBV4-2	.	CASSLLGQGYEQYF	TGTGCCAGCAGCTTGCTTGGACAGGGCTACGAGCAGTACTTC
TRBJ1-1	.	TRBV2	.	CASPVGEAGAENTEAFF	TGTGCCAGCCCGGTTGGGGAGGCAGGGGCCGAGAACACTGAAGCTTTCTTT
TRBJ1-2	TRBD1	TRBV5-1	many	CASSWGQGAYGYTF	TGCGCCAGCAGCTGGGGGCAGGGGGCCTATGGCTACACCTTC
TRBJ1-2	.	TRBV9	few	CASSVGGRDVGYTF	TGTGCCAGCAGCGTAGGGGGACGGGACGTGGGCTACACCTTC
TRBJ2-5	.	TRBV9	.	CASSPRTAQETQYF	TGTGCCAGCAGCCCTAGGACAGCTCAAGAGACCCAGTACTTC
TRBJ2-5	.	TRBV9	.	CASSPSWTAEETQYF	TGTGCCAGCAGCCCATCCTGGACAGCAGAAGAGACCCAGTACTTC
TRBJ2-4	TRBD1	TRBV11-2	.	CASSPDADRVAKNIQYF	TGTGCCAGCAGCCCAGACGCCGACAGGGTAGCCAAAAACATTCAGTACTTC
TRBJ2-2	.	TRBV11-2	many	CASSLDRNTGELFF	TGTGCCAGCAGCTTAGACCGGAACACCGGGGAGCTGTTTTTT
TRBJ2-3	.	TRBV14	few	CASSQEYGTDTQYF	TGTGCCAGCAGCCAAGAGTATGGCACAGATACGCAGTATTTT
TRBJ2-1	TRBD2	TRBV15	.	CATSRDFLAGGIEQFF	TGTGCCACCAGCAGGGATTTCCTAGCGGGGGGGATTGAGCAGTTCTTC
TRBJ1-3	.	TRBV5-5	few	CASEGLGNTIYF	TGTGCCAGCGAGGGTTTAGGAAACACCATATATTTT
TRBJ2-5	.	TRBV27	.	CASPSPDQETQYF	TGTGCCAGTCCCTCCCCGGACCAAGAGACCCAGTACTTC
TRBJ2-2	.	TRBV19	.	CASSSGLNTGELFF	TGTGCCAGTAGTTCGGGACTCAACACCGGGGAGCTGTTTTTT
TRBJ2-1	TRBD2	TRBV4-1	.	CASSQEDIAGVLNPSYNEQFF	TGCGCCAGCAGCCAGGAGGACATAGCGGGGGTCCTGAACCCCTCCTACAATGAGCAGTTCTTC
TRBJ1-2	.	TRBV5-1	.	CASSLDRGLSGYTF	TGCGCCAGCAGCTTGGATCGGGGCTTGAGTGGCTACACCTTC
TRBJ2-3	.	TRBV11-3	.	CASSPGLPAGDTQYF	TGTGCCAGCAGCCCCGGACTACCGGCGGGAGATACGCAGTATTTT
TRBJ1-1	TRBD1	TRBV5-4	.	CASSLGGTGTPWAEAFF	TGTGCCAGCAGCTTGGGCGGGACAGGGACCCCCTGGGCTGAAGCTTTCTTT
TRBJ1-2	.	TRBV28	.	CASSLTSLGPESYGYTF	TGTGCCAGCAGTTTGACCAGCCTGGGCCCGGAGAGCTATGGCTACACCTTC
TRBJ2-5	TRBD1	TRBV5-1	.	CASNLVDRGETQYF	TGCGCCAGCAACCTTGTTGACAGGGGAGAGACCCAGTACTTC
TRBJ2-5	.	TRBV14	.	CASSTQRQETQYF	TGTGCCAGCAGCACTCAGAGGCAAGAGACCCAGTACTTC
TRBJ2-7	.	TRBV6-5	few	CASSFLTSINEQYF	TGTGCCAGCAGCTTCCTGACTAGTATCAACGAGCAGTACTTC
TRBJ2-5	.	TRBV4-1	few	CASSGARGGSGTQYF	TGCGCCAGCTCGGGGGCGAGAGGGGGTTCGGGGACCCAGTACTTC
TRBJ1-2	.	TRBV11-2	few	CASSPMKTGSYGYTF	TGTGCCAGCAGCCCAATGAAGACAGGTTCCTATGGCTACACCTTC
TRBJ1-1	.	TRBV10-3	.	CVTGPSIQSEAFF	TGTGTCACAGGACCGTCGATCCAAAGTGAAGCTTTCTTT
TRBJ2-2	.	TRBV5-1	once	CASSLSQTNTGELFF	TGCGCCAGCAGCTTGAGCCAGACGAACACCGGGGAGCTGTTTTTT
TRBJ1-5	.	TRBV30	.	CAWSYGPLHRETQPQHF	TGTGCCTGGAGTTACGGACCCTTACACAGGGAAACTCAGCCCCAGCATTTT
TRBJ2-7	TRBD2	TRBV29-1	few	CSVEGGLAGGAYEQYF	TGCAGCGTTGAAGGGGGACTAGCGGGAGGTGCCTACGAGCAGTACTTC
TRBJ2-2	TRBD2	TRBV9	few	CASSVGPLLAGGTGELFF	TGTGCCAGCAGCGTAGGCCCCCTACTAGCGGGGGGGACCGGGGAGCTGTTTTTT
TRBJ2-3	.	TRBV2	.	CASQGGRDTQYF	TGTGCCAGCCAGGGGGGCAGAGATACGCAGTATTTT
TRBJ2-7	.	TRBV6-5	many	CASSYSGGWGSYEQYF	TGTGCCAGCAGTTACTCGGGCGGGTGGGGGTCCTACGAGCAGTACTTC
TRBJ1-2	.	TRBV6-6	.	CASSPDSNYGYTF	TGTGCCAGCAGTCCTGACAGTAACTATGGCTACACCTTC
TRBJ2-1	.	TRBV2	many	CASRSTSPEQFF	TGTGCCAGCAGGTCGACGAGCCCTGAGCAGTTCTTC
TRBJ2-5	.	TRBV11-2	.	CASRPQGRETQYF	TGTGCCAGCAGGCCCCAGGGCCGAGAGACCCAGTACTTC
TRBJ2-2	.	TRBV6-6	.	CASSSKNTGELFF	TGTGCCAGCAGTTCTAAGAACACCGGGGAGCTGTTTTTT
TRBJ2-1	TRBD2	TRBV5-1	.	CASSPGLEDEQFF	TGCGCCAGCAGCCCTGGACTAGAGGATGAGCAGTTCTTC
TRBJ2-6	TRBD1	TRBV4-2	few	CASSWGQGRSGANVLTF	TGTGCCAGCAGCTGGGGACAGGGGAGGTCTGGGGCCAACGTCCTGACTTTC
TRBJ1-2	.	TRBV15	.	CATSREERSGDYGYTF	TGTGCCACCAGCAGAGAAGAGAGATCGGGGGACTATGGCTACACCTTC
TRBJ2-2	TRBD2	TRBV5-1	.	CASSSRTRDTGELFF	TGCGCCAGCAGCTCGAGGACTAGGGACACCGGGGAGCTGTTTTTT
TRBJ1-1	TRBD1	TRBV5-4	.	CASSLVGTGVTEAFF	TGTGCCAGCAGCTTGGTGGGGACAGGGGTTACTGAAGCTTTCTTT
TRBJ1-1	.	TRBV28	.	CASSAEFERNTEAFF	TGTGCCAGCAGTGCCGAGTTTGAGAGGAACACTGAAGCTTTCTTT
TRBJ2-7	.	TRBV27	.	CASSFSSVRTGFSYEQYF	TGTGCCAGCAGTTTCTCCAGCGTCAGGACTGGTTTCTCCTACGAGCAGTACTTC
TRBJ1-2	.	TRBV14	.	CASSQDTPGPSYGYTF	TGTGCCAGCAGCCAAGACACCCCGGGGCCCAGCTATGGCTACACCTTC
TRBJ1-2	.	TRBV4-2	.	CASSSGQLNYGYTF	TGTGCCAGCAGCTCGGGACAACTCAACTATGGCTACACCTTC
TRBJ1-5	.	TRBV19	.	CASSAQQLLSNQPQHF	TGTGCCAGTAGTGCCCAACAGTTACTTAGCAATCAGCCCCAGCATTTT
TRBJ2-2	.	TRBV5-1	.	CASSSQGIANTGELFF	TGCGCCAGCAGCTCGCAGGGGATCGCGAACACCGGGGAGCTGTTTTTT
TRBJ2-7	TRBD1	TRBV2	.	CASRYRGQQYF	TGTGCCAGCAGATACAGGGGGCAGCAGTACTTC
TRBJ2-3	TRBD1	TRBV18	few	CASSPPTTGGTTDTQYF	TGTGCCAGCTCACCACCAACAACAGGGGGGACCACAGATACGCAGTATTTT
TRBJ1-1	.	TRBV5-6	once	CASSLDPTGNTEAFF	TGTGCCAGCAGCTTGGACCCCACGGGAAACACTGAAGCTTTCTTT